This TCR beta chain was captured in a study of Graves' ophthalmopathy and Graves' hyperthyroidism. This clonotype was observed at least ten times. Its antigen remains unknown. Study findings and constraints: Ophthalmopathy progression predictions by the model showed about 72% specificity and about 70% sensitivity. Most expanded clonotypes from thyroid (those above 0.001 frequency) were also found in blood.

Hyperthyroidism was new, under 2 months, in patients aged 18 to 65. The study amplified TCR beta CDR3 regions using RNA transcripts. HTBI primers were used in a first-round RT-PCR, which preceded a second-round multiplex PCR. MiXCR, run by TCRdb on the multiplex PCR reads, gives a single entry per CDR3 protein. The sample includes some 350,000 distinct CDR3 sequences, about a sixth of them seen just once. V was pared by 1 base and J by 2 bases, with 11 bases between. There are 15 residues in the CDR3. Germline CDR1 is LGHNA and CDR2 is YSLEER. This TCR was sampled from an adult woman with stable Graves' hyperthyroidism. The chain has TRBV4-3 and TRBJ1-1; no clear D gene. The sample was peripheral blood. The DNA for the CDR3 is TGCGCCAGCAGCCAAGTTGGGGTAGGAAACACTGAAGCTTTCTTT. Protein sequence: CASSQVGVGNTEAFF.